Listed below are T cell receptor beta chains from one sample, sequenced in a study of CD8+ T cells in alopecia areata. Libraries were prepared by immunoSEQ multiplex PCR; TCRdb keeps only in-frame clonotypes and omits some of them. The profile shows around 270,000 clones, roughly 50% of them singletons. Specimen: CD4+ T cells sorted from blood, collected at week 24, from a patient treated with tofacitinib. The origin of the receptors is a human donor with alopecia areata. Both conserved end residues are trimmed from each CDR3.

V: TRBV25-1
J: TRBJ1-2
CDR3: ASSPTGYGYT

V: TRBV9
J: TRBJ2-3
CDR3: ASSVWAVPPTDTQY

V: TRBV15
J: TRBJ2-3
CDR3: ATSRDGGRDTQY

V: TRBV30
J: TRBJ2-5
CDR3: AWSFSGAETQY

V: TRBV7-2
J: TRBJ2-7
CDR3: ASSLAGTSGHRQY

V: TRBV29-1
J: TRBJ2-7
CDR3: SVHSTGEQY

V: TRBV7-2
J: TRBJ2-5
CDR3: ASSSYQETQY

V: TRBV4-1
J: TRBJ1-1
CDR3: ASSQEQRTGKLEAF

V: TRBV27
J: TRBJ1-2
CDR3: ASRDNRGTNYGYT

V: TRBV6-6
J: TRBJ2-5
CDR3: ASSYLDPGETQY

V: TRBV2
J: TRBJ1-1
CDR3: ASSEGEGSAEAF

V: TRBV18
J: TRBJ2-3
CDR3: ASSPRGDTDTQY

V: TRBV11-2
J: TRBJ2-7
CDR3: ASSPTPWDEQY

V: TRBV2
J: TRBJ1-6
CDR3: ASSRQNSPLH

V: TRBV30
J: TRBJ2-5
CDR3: AWSRTGIGQETQY

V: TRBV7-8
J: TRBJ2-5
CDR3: ASSLHAGRTKETQY

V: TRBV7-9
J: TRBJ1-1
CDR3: ATPRDRTLNTEAF

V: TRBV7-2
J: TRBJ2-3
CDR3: ASSLGLAGSTDTQY

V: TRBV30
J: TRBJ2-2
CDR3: AWRTGGNTGELF

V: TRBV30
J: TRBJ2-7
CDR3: AWMASGGTMPGEQY

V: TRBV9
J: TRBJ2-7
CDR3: ASSVEGVARDEQY

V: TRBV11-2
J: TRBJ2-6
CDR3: ASSLGLSGANVLT

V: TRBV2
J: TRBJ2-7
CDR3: ASKRGLADHEQY

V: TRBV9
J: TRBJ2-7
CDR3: ASSVDLGAYEQY

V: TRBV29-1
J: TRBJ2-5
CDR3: SVRPGPQETQY

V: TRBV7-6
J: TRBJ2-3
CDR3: ASSLAPSGGADTQY

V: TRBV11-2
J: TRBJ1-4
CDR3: ASGTGEKLF

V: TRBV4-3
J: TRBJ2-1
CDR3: ASSQDQGFTQF

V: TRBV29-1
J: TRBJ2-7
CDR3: SVRRQGNYEQY

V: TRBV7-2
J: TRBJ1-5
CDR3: ASSSRVSNQPQH

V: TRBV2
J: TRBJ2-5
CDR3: ASRTAGVETQY

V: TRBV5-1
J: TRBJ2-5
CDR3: ASSPFLTGETQY

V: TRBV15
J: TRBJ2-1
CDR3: ATSSGTPQQF

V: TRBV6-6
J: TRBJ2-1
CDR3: ASSRRGTSDEQF

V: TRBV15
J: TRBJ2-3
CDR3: ATSRDPDPTDTQY

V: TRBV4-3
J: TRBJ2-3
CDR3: ASSQRTNGRADTQY

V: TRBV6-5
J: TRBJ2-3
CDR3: ASSSLWVEEKQY

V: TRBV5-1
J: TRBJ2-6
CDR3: ASSRQGSGANVLT

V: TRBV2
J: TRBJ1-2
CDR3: ASHRVYGYT

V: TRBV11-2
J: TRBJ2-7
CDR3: ASSGGTYEQY

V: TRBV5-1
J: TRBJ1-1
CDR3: ASSLELQVEAF

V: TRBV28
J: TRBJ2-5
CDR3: ASSQGTGVETQY

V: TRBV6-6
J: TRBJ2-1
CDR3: ASKRTNYNEQF

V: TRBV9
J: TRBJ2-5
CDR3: ASSVLAGGPQETQY

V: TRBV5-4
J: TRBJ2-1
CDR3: ASSPRDRGYNEQF

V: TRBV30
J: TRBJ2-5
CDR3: AWSVIRGRETQY

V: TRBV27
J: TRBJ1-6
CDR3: ASSLDRASPLH

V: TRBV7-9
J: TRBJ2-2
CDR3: ASSFTLSDTGELF

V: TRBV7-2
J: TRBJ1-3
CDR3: ASSLRTGRGNTIY

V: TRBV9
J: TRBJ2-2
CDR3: ASSPPVTGELF

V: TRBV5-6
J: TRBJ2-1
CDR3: ASSAGWNEQF

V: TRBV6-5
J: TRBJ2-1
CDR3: ASSPAGGPHEQF